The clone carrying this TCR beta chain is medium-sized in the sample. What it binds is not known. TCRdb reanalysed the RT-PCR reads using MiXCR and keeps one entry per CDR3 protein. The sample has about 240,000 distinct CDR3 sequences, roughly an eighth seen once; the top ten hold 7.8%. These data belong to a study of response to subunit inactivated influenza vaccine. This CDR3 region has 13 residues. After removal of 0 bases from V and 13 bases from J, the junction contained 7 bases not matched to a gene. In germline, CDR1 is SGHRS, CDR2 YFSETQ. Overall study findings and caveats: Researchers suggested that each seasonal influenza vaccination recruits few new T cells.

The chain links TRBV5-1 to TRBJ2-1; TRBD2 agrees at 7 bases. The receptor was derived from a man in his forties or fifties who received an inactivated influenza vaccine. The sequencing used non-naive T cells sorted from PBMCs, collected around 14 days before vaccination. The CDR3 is CASSLVGRESQFF. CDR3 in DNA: TGCGCCAGCAGCTTGGTAGGGCGGGAGAGCCAGTTCTTC.